This T cell receptor (beta chain) was sequenced for a study of CD8+ T cells in alopecia areata. Findings and caveats of the study: Sequences from scalp samples also cover resident alphabeta T cells of normal skin.

As for this clone: Its antigen is as yet unknown.

The germline V gene encodes CDR1 SGHTA and CDR2 FQGTGA. Trimming at V came to 3 bases and at J to 4 bases, leaving 2 bases not matched to a gene. This CDR3 spans 16 amino acids. Documented treatment: oral pan-JAK inhibitor, 5-10 mg twice daily. Alopecia areata patients had lesional scalp punch biopsies and peripheral blood taken from them. Sorting from PBMCs produced CD4+ and CD8+ T cells. Extraction of RNA preceded its reverse transcription into cDNA, which served as the sequencing template. Profiled with immunoSEQ multiplex PCR; TCRdb holds only in-frame clones, not every one. The data contain nearly 110,000 clones, 84% of them singletons.

The sample consisted of CD8+ T cells sorted from blood, taken at week 24, from a patient treated with tofacitinib. The clonotype originates from a human donor with alopecia areata. This chain links TRBV7-3 with TRBJ2-1, with TRBD2 matching 14 bases. The CDR3 is CASSLGLAGVYNEQFF. CDR3 DNA: TGTGCCAGCAGCTTGGGACTAGCGGGGGTTTACAATGAGCAGTTCTTC.